The clone carrying this T cell receptor beta chain was counted at least ten times. The antigen is not known. CDR3 length: 13 residues. The V segment lost 6 bases and the J segment 7 bases; nucleotides outside the gene matches: 3. CDR1 DFQATT and CDR2 SNEGSKA come from the germline V gene (reference sequence). TCRdb independently ran MiXCR on the RT-PCR reads; one entry per CDR3 protein. Here the sample spans about 520,000 distinct CDR3 sequences, 9.5% to 13% being singletons. The data originate from a study of response to subunit inactivated influenza vaccine. Study-level findings and limits: It was the authors' suggestion that each seasonal influenza vaccination recruits few new T cells.

The receptor was derived from a man aged 50-60 years who received an inactivated influenza vaccine. The J gene is TRBJ2-2, the V gene TRBV20-1; 12 nucleotides line up with TRBD2. The sequencing here drew on PBMCs from blood, taken 45 days after vaccination. The CDR3 DNA reads TGCAGTGCACGGACTAGCGGGATCGGGGAGCTGTTTTTT. Its protein product is CSARTSGIGELFF.